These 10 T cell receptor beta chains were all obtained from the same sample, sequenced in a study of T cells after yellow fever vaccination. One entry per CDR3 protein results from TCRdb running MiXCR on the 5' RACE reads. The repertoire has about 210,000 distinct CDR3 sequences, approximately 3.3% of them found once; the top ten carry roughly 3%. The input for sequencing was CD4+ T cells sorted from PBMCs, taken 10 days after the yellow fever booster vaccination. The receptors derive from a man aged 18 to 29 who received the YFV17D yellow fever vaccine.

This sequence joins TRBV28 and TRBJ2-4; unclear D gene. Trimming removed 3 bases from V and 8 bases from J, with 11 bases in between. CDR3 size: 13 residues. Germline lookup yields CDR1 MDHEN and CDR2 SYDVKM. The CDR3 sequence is CASSFLGGHIQYF. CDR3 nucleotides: TGTGCCAGCAGTTTTCTTGGCGGCCACATTCAGTACTTC.

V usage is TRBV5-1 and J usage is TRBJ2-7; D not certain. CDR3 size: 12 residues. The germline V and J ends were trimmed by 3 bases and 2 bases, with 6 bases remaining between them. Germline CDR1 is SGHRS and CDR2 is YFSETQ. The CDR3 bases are TGCGCCAGCAGCTCGAGTACCTACGAGCAGTACTTC. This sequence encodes CASSSSTYEQYF.

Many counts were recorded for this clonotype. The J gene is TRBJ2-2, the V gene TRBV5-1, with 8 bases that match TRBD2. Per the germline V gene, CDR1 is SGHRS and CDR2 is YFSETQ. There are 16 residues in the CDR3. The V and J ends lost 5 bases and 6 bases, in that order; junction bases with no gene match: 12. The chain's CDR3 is CASSSRGRGGPGELFF. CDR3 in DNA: TGCGCCAGCAGTTCTCGTGGACGGGGGGGCCCCGGGGAGCTGTTTTTT.

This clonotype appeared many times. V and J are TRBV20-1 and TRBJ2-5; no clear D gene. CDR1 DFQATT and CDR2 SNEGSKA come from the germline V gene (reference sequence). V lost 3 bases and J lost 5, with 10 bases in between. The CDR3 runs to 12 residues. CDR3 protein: CSARGSSETQYF. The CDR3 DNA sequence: TGCAGTGCTAGGGGTAGTTCGGAGACCCAGTACTTC.

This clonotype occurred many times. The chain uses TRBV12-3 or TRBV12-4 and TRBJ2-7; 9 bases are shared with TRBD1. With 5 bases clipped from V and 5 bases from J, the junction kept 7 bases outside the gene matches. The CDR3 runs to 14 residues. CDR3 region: CASSTGTGFNEQYF. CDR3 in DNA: TGTGCCAGCAGTACCGGGACAGGGTTTAACGAGCAGTACTTC.

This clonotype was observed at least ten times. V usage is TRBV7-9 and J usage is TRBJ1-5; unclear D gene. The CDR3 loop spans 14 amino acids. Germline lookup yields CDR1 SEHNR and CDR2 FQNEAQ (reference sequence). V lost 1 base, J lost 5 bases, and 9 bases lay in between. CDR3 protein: CASSLGETHQPQHF. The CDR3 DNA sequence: TGTGCCAGCAGCTTAGGGGAGACCCATCAGCCCCAGCATTTT.

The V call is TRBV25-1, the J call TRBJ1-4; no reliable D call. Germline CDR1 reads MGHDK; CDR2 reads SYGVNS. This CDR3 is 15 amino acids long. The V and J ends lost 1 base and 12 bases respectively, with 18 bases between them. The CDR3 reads CASSELARGPLELFF. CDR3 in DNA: TGTGCCAGCAGTGAATTGGCTCGGGGTCCGCTGGAACTGTTTTTT.

CDR3 sequence reads: CASSDDRGTGNSPLHF. CDR3 bases: TGTGCCAGCAGTGATGACAGGGGGACTGGTAATTCACCCCTCCACTTT. The V call is TRBV12-3 or TRBV12-4, the J call TRBJ1-6; the match to TRBD1 covers 9 bases. V shed 5 bases and J 6 bases; nucleotides not matched to a gene: 8. The CDR3 covers 16 residues.

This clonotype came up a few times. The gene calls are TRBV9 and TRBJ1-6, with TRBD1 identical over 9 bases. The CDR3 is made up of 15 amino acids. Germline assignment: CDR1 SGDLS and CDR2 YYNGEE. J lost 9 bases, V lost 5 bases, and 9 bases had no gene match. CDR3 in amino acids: CASRRRDREGSPLHF. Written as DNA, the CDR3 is TGTGCCAGCAGGCGCCGGGACAGGGAGGGTTCACCCCTCCACTTT. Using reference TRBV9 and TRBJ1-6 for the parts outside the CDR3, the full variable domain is DSGVTQTPKHLITATGQRVTLRCSPRSGDLSVYWYQQSLDQGLQFLIQYYNGEERAKGNILERFSAQQFPDLHSELNLSSLELGDSALYFCASRRRDREGSPLHFGNGTRLTVT.

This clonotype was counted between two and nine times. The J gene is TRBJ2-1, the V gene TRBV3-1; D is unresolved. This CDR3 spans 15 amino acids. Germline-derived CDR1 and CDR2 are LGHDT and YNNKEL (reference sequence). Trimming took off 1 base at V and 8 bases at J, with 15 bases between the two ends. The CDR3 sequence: CASSQAGRLFDEQFF. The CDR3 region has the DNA TGTGCCAGCAGCCAAGCTGGCAGATTATTCGATGAGCAGTTCTTC.